This T cell receptor beta chain was captured by sequencing in a study of shared clonotypes between healthy human individuals. The CDR3 contains 15 residues. The V and J ends lost 5 bases and 5 bases, in that order; junction bases with no gene match: 6. CDR1 and CDR2 (germline): MNHEY, SVGAGI. Regarding the study as a whole: Naive subsets generally had larger estimated richness than memory subsets.

Assay used: immunoSEQ multiplex PCR; TCRdb lists only in-frame clones, some missing. The sample shows 1,400,000 or so clones, approximately 98.5% of them seen only once. Splitting the CD4+ cells yielded a CD45RA+ naive subset and a CD45RA-negative memory subset. With respect to this clone: Its antigen is undetermined.

Sequencing used naive CD4+ T cells sorted from blood. Subset noted: CD45RA+ positively selected. This TCR derives from a young man in good health. The chain couples TRBV6-5 to TRBJ2-5, with 12 positions matching TRBD2. For the CDR3, the DNA is TGTGCCAGCAGTACCTGGACTAGCGGGATGGAGACCCAGTACTTC. This encodes CASSTWTSGMETQYF.